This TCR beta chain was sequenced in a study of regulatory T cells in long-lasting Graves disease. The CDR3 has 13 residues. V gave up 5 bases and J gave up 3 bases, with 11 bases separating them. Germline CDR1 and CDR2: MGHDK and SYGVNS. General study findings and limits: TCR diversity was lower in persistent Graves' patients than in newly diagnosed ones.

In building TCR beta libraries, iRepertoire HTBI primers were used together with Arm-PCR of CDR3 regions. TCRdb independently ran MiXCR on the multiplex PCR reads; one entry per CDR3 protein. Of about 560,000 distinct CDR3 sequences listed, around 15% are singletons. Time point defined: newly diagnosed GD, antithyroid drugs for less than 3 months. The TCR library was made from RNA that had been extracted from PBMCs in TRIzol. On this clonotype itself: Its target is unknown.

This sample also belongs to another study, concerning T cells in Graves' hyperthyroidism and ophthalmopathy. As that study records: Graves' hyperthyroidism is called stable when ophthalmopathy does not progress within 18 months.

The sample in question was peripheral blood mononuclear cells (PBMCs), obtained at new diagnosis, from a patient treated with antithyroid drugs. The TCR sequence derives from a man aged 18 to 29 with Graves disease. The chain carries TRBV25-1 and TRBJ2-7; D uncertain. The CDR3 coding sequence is TGTGCCAGCAGTTCATACAACCTCTACGAGCAGTACTTC. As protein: CASSSYNLYEQYF.